Reported below is one TCR beta chain. Its matching antigen is unknown. The read ends 3 residues shy of where the CDR3 ends; the end is completed using the germline J gene. Measured with immunoSEQ multiplex PCR; TCRdb has only the in-frame clones, and not every one. The sample contains roughly 14,000 clones, none of them singletons. This entry comes from a study of T cell clonality in common variable immunodeficiency. For at least one year, all CVID subjects received replacement immunoglobulin. General study points: CVID subjects had higher TCRbeta clonality than healthy controls, most marked in about a third. Reportedly, TCR beta sequences from common variable immunodeficiency showed fewer deletions and N-nucleotide insertions.

The CDR3 contains 11 residues. Per germline, CDR1 SEHNR and CDR2 FQNEAQ (reference sequence). The V end lost 11 bases, the J end lost 7 bases, and 11 bases lay between the germline ends. The genes are TRBV7-9 and TRBJ2-2, with D perhaps TRBD2 (5 bases). This sequence was found in a human donor with common variable immunodeficiency. Material for sequencing was peripheral blood mononuclear cells. The CDR3 spells CAGSYFGELFF. The DNA read from the CDR3 is TGTGCCGGGAGCTACTTCGGGGAG.